A selection of T cell receptor beta chains follows, all from one sample in a study of beta chain features in type 1 diabetes. Generated by immunoSEQ multiplex PCR, the TCRdb table keeps only in-frame clones and is missing some. The table includes 200,000 to 250,000 clones, around 13% detected once. The sequenced sample consisted of naive CD4+ T cells from blood. The receptors here all came from a man aged 25 to 45 with type 1 diabetes. The CDR3 runs from the conserved cysteine through the conserved F or W. Each record gives: clone size, J gene, D gene, V gene, CDR3 DNA, CDR3 protein. A D gene is named only where the DNA matches it firmly. Some rows have no size entry. The others give once, few or many, or a class for an expanded clone.

few	TRBJ2-7	NA	TRBV5-1	TGCGCCAGCAGCCAGAGGGCAGGCTACGAGCAGTACTTC	CASSQRAGYEQYF
few	TRBJ2-1	TRBD2	TRBV18	TGTGCCAGCTCACCACGCGGGAACGGGAGGATGGGGTCCAATGAGCAGTTCTTC	CASSPRGNGRMGSNEQFF
NA	TRBJ2-1	NA	TRBV18	TGTGCCAGCTCACCACTGGTGGAGGCCAATGAGCAGTTCTTC	CASSPLVEANEQFF
NA	TRBJ2-7	NA	TRBV7-8	TGTGCCAGCAGCTTAGAAGGGACACCAGCCTACGAGCAGTACTTC	CASSLEGTPAYEQYF
NA	TRBJ1-2	NA	TRBV9	TGTGCCAGCAGCGTAGACGGACAGTTCTATGGCTACACCTTC	CASSVDGQFYGYTF
few	TRBJ1-3	NA	TRBV4-1	TGCGCCAGCAGCCAATCCCCAGACTCCCGCGGCAACACCATATATTTT	CASSQSPDSRGNTIYF
few	TRBJ2-1	TRBD2	TRBV5-8	TGTGCCAGCAGCTTAGGTCTAGCGGGATCAAATGAGCAGTTCTTC	CASSLGLAGSNEQFF
NA	TRBJ1-1	TRBD1	TRBV5-1	TGCGCCAGCTCAGGGGGACGGGAGAACACTGAAGCTTTCTTT	CASSGGRENTEAFF
NA	TRBJ1-1	TRBD1	TRBV30	TGTGCCTGGAGCGAGGACAGGGAAGCTTTCTTT	CAWSEDREAFF
NA	TRBJ2-3	TRBD2	TRBV7-9	TGTGCCAGCAGCCGGACACGGGAGGCAGATACGCAGTATTTT	CASSRTREADTQYF
few	TRBJ1-1	NA	TRBV7-2	TGTGCCAGCAGCCGACAGGTTGTTAACACTGAAGCTTTCTTT	CASSRQVVNTEAFF
NA	TRBJ2-7	NA	TRBV6-1	TGTGCCAGCAATGACAGAAGAGGGTACGAGCAGTACTTC	CASNDRRGYEQYF
NA	TRBJ1-6	TRBD1	TRBV19	TGTGCCAGTCACTTGGGACAGGGGTATTCACCCCTCCACTTT	CASHLGQGYSPLHF
NA	TRBJ2-3	TRBD1	TRBV5-1	TGCGCCAGCAGCCCTACAGGGGGCCGGACAGATACGCAGTATTTT	CASSPTGGRTDTQYF
few	TRBJ2-7	TRBD1	TRBV29-1	TGCAGCGTTGAAGTTTGGACAGGGACAGACTACGAGCAGTACTTC	CSVEVWTGTDYEQYF
NA	TRBJ2-5	NA	TRBV15	TGTGCCACAGGGGCAGCCGTTCAAGAGACCCAGTACTTC	CATGAAVQETQYF
NA	TRBJ2-2	TRBD1	TRBV5-5	TGTGCCAGCAGCTTGGGCAGGGGGACCGGGGAGCTGTTTTTT	CASSLGRGTGELFF
few	TRBJ2-7	TRBD1	TRBV12-5	TGTGCTAGTGGTGAGACAGGGGCCCACGAGCAGTACTTC	CASGETGAHEQYF
NA	TRBJ1-2	TRBD1	TRBV30	TGTGCCGTGGCACGACAGGGATCTAACTATGGCTACACCTTC	CAVARQGSNYGYTF
few	TRBJ2-7	NA	TRBV30	TGTGCCTGGAGTCCCGGGGGTTACGAGCAGTACTTC	CAWSPGGYEQYF
NA	TRBJ2-3	NA	TRBV4-1	TGCGCCAGCAGCCAACATTCGATGGTAGCCGGCACAGATACGCAGTATTTT	CASSQHSMVAGTDTQYF
NA	TRBJ2-3	TRBD2	TRBV18	TGTGCCAGCTCAAGACTAGCGGGAGAGGCAGATACGCAGTATTTT	CASSRLAGEADTQYF
NA	TRBJ1-2	NA	TRBV5-1	TGCGCCAGCAGCCCCGGGGAGCGGCCGTCCACCTTC	CASSPGERPSTF
NA	TRBJ1-1	TRBD1	TRBV25-1	TGTGCCAGCACCGTCGGGTCGACAGGGCTGTACACTGAAGCTTTCTTT	CASTVGSTGLYTEAFF
NA	TRBJ2-7	NA	TRBV29-1	TGCAGCGTCATTACTCGAAACAGGTACGAGCAGTACTTC	CSVITRNRYEQYF
NA	TRBJ1-6	NA	TRBV2	TGTGCCAGCTCTCTCTCCGAGGGATCACCCCTCCACTTT	CASSLSEGSPLHF
NA	TRBJ2-1	TRBD1	TRBV6-1	TGTGCCACCTTAGCTACGGGACAGCTCTACAATGAGCAGTTCTTC	CATLATGQLYNEQFF
few	TRBJ2-5	TRBD1	TRBV19	TGTGCCAGTAGACGGGACAGTGGACGACAAGAGACCCAGTACTTC	CASRRDSGRQETQYF
few	TRBJ2-2	TRBD2	TRBV5-4	TGTGCCAGCAGCCGTAGCGGGAGGGCCTATTTGGCCGGGGAGCTGTTTTTT	CASSRSGRAYLAGELFF
NA	TRBJ2-6	TRBD1	TRBV19	TGTGCCAGTAAACCCGGGACAGGGAGAGCTGGGGCCAACGTCCTGACTTTC	CASKPGTGRAGANVLTF
NA	TRBJ2-3	TRBD2	TRBV11-2	TGTGCCAGCAGCGGAGCGGGGGGCCAGGAAGATACGCAGTATTTT	CASSGAGGQEDTQYF
NA	TRBJ2-7	TRBD1	TRBV30	TGTGCCTGGAGCACAGGGGTCGAGCAGTACTTC	CAWSTGVEQYF
NA	TRBJ1-1	TRBD1	TRBV19	TGTGCCAGTAGTACGCTGGGACAGGGCAACACTGAAGCTTTCTTT	CASSTLGQGNTEAFF
few	TRBJ2-7	TRBD1	TRBV11-2	TGTGCCAGCAGCTTAGGAGGGACAGGGGCCTACGAGCAGTACTTC	CASSLGGTGAYEQYF
once	TRBJ2-7	TRBD1	TRBV5-1	TGCGCCAGCAGCTTGGCCTTATCGGACAGGGGGTACGAGCAGTACTTC	CASSLALSDRGYEQYF
few	TRBJ1-5	NA	TRBV7-2	TGTGCCAGCAGCTTACAACCAGGGGATGGCAATCAGCCCCAGCATTTT	CASSLQPGDGNQPQHF
few	TRBJ2-7	NA	TRBV6-1	TGTGCCAGCAGTGATTTATACGAGCAGTACTTC	CASSDLYEQYF
few	TRBJ2-1	NA	TRBV9	TGTGCCAGCAGCGTAGGCGGAGGGTATTCCTACAATGAGCAGTTCTTC	CASSVGGGYSYNEQFF
few	TRBJ1-5	TRBD1	TRBV4-2	TGTGCCAGCAGCCCGCGGACAGGCAGAGGGAGCAATCAGCCCCAGCATTTT	CASSPRTGRGSNQPQHF
few	TRBJ1-2	NA	TRBV6-1	TGTGCCAGCAGTGAAGCGGGAGGCTATGGCTACACCTTC	CASSEAGGYGYTF
NA	TRBJ2-3	TRBD2	TRBV29-1	TGCAGCGTCGCAGAACTAGCGGCTAGCACAGATACGCAGTATTTT	CSVAELAASTDTQYF
NA	TRBJ2-1	NA	TRBV4-1	TGCGCCAGCACTCGTCAGGGGTTTAGCTCCTACAATGAGCAGTTCTTC	CASTRQGFSSYNEQFF
few	TRBJ2-1	TRBD1	TRBV5-1	TGCGCCAGCAGCTTGCAGCCGGGACAGGGCACCAATGAGCAGTTCTTC	CASSLQPGQGTNEQFF
few	TRBJ2-2	NA	TRBV5-4	TGTGCCAGCAGCTTGTGGGCAGGAAACACCGGGGAGCTGTTTTTT	CASSLWAGNTGELFF
NA	TRBJ2-1	NA	TRBV30	TGTGCCTATCGCGCCGGTAATGAGCAGTTCTTC	CAYRAGNEQFF
NA	TRBJ2-2	NA	TRBV9	TGTGCCAGCAGCGTATATGGGCTACCTAACACCGGGGAGCTGTTTTTT	CASSVYGLPNTGELFF
NA	TRBJ1-4	NA	TRBV4-1	TGCGCCAGCAGCCAGGCAGGGATTACTAATGAAAAACTGTTTTTT	CASSQAGITNEKLFF
NA	TRBJ1-2	NA	TRBV18	TGTGCCAGCTCTCCGGGAGGCGACTATGGCTACACCTTC	CASSPGGDYGYTF
NA	TRBJ2-1	TRBD2	TRBV4-2	TGTGCCAGCAGCCAAGATGGACTAGCGGGAGTTGAGCAGTTCTTC	CASSQDGLAGVEQFF